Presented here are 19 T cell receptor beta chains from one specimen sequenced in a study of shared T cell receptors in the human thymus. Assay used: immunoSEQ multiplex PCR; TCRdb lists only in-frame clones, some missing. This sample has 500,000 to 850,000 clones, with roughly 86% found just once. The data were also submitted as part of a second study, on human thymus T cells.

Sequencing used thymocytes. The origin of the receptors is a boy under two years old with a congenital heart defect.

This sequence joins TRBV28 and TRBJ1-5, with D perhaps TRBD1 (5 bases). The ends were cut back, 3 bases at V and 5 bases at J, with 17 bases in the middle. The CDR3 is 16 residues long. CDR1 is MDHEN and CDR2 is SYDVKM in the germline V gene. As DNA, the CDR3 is TGTGCCAGCAGTTTCACCCGACAGCATGTTTATCAGCCCCAGCATTTT. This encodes CASSFTRQHVYQPQHF.

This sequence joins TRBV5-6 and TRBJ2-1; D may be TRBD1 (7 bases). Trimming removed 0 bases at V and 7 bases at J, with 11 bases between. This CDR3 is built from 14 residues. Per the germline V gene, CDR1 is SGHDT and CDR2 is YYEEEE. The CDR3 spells CASSLVPGGNEQFF. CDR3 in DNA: TGTGCCAGCAGCTTGGTTCCAGGGGGGAATGAGCAGTTCTTC. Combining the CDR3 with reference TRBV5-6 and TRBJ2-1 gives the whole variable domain DAGVTQSPTHLIKTRGQQVTLRCSPKSGHDTVSWYQQALGQGPQFIFQYYEEEERQRGNFPDRFSGHQFPNYSSELNVNALLLGDSALYLCASSLVPGGNEQFFGPGTRLTVL.

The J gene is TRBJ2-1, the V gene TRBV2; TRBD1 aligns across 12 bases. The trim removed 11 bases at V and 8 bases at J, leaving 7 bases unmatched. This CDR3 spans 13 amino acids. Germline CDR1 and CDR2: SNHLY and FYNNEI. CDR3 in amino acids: CAGWDRGQDEQFF. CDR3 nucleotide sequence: TGTGCCGGTTGGGACAGGGGGCAGGATGAGCAGTTCTTC.

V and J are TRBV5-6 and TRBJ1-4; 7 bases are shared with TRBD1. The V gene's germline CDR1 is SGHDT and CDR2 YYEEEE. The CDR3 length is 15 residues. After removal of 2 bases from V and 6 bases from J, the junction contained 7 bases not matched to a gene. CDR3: CASSLGGQGDEKLFF. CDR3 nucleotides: TGTGCCAGCAGCTTAGGGGGGCAGGGGGATGAAAAACTGTTTTTT.

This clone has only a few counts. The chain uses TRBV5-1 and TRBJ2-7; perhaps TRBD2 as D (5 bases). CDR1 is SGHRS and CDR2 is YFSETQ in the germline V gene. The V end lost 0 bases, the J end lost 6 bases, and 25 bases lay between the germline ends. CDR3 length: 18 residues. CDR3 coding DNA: TGCGCCAGCAGCTTGGCCGACTATGGTGGTAACACCCCCATCGAGCAGTACTTC. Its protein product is CASSLADYGGNTPIEQYF.

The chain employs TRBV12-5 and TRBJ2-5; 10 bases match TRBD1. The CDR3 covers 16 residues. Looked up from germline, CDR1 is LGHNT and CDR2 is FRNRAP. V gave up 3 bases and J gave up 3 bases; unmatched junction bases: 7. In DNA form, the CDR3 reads TGTGCTAGTGGTTTAAGTGACAGGGGGCCAAAAGAGACCCAGTACTTC. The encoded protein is CASGLSDRGPKETQYF.

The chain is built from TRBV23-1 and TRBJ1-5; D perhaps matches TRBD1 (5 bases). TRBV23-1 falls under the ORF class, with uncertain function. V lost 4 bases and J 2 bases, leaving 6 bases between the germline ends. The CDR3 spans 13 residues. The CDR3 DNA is TGCGCCAGCAGTCGGGACTGCAATCAGCCCCAGCATTTT. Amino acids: CASSRDCNQPQHF.

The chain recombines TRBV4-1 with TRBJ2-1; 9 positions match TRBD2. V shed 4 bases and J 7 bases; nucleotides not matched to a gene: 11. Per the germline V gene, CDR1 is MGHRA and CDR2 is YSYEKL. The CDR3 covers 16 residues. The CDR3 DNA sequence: TGCGCCAGCAGCCTGATAGCGGGGGAAAGCAGTAATGAGCAGTTCTTC. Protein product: CASSLIAGESSNEQFF.

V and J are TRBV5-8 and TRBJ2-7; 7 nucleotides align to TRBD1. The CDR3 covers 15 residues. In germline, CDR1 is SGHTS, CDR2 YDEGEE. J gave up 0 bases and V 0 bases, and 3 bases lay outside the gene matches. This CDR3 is CASSLVQGHSYEQYF. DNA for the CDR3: TGTGCCAGCAGCTTGGTACAGGGGCACTCCTACGAGCAGTACTTC.

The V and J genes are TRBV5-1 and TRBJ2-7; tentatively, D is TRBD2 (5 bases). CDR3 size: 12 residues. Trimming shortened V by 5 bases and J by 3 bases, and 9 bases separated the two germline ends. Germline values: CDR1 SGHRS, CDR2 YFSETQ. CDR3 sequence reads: CASRDSHYEQYF. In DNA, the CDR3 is TGCGCCAGCAGGGACTCCCACTACGAGCAGTACTTC. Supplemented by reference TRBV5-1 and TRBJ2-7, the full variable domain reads KAGVTQTPRYLIKTRGQQVTLSCSPISGHRSVSWYQQTPGQGLQFLFEYFSETQRNKGNFPGRFSGRQFSNSRSEMNVSTLELGDSALYLCASRDSHYEQYFGPGTRLTVT.

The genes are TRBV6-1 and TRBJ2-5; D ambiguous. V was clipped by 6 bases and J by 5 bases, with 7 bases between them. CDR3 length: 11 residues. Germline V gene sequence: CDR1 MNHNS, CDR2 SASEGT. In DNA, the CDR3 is TGTGCCAGCAGGTTTTCGGAGACCCAGTACTTC. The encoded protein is CASRFSETQYF.

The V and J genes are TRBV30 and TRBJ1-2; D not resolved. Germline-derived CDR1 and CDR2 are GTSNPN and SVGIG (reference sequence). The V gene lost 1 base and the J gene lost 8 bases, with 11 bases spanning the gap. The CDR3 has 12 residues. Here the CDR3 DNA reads TGTGCCTGGAGTGGTCAGGCATTAGGCTACACCTTC. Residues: CAWSGQALGYTF.

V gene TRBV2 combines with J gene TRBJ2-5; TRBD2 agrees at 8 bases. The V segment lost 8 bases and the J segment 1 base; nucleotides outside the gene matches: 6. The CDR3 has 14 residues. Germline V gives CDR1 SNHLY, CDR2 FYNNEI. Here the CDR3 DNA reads TGTGCCAGCTTGAAGGGGACTAGCCAAGAGACCCAGTACTTC. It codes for CASLKGTSQETQYF.

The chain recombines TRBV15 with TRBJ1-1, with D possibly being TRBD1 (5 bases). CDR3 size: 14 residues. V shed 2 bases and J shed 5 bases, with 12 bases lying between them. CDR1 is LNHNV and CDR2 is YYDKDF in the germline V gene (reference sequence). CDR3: CATSRSIGGTEAFF. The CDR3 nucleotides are TGTGCCACCAGCAGATCTATCGGGGGGACTGAAGCTTTCTTT. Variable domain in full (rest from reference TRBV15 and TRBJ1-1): DAMVIQNPRYQVTQFGKPVTLSCSQTLNHNVMYWYQQKSSQAPKLLFHYYDKDFNNEADTPDNFQSRRPNTSFCFLDIRSPGLGDTAMYLCATSRSIGGTEAFFGQGTRLTVV.

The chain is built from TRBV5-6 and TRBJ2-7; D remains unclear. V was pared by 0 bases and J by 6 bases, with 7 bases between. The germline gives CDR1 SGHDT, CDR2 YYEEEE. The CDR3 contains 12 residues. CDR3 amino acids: CASSLATGEQYF. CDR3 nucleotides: TGTGCCAGCAGCTTGGCTACCGGCGAGCAGTACTTC.

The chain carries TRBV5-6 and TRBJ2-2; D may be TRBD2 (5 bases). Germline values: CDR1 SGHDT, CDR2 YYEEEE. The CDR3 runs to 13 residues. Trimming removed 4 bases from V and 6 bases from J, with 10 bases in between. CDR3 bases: TGTGCCAGCAGCGCCCGGGGTCCCGGGGAGCTGTTTTTT. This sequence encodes CASSARGPGELFF.

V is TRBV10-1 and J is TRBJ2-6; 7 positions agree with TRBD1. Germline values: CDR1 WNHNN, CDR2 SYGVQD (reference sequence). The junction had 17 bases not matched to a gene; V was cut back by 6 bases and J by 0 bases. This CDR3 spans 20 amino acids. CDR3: CASRVGPWDRLLSGANVLTF. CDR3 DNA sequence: TGCGCCAGCAGAGTAGGACCCTGGGACAGACTCCTCTCTGGGGCCAACGTCCTGACTTTC.

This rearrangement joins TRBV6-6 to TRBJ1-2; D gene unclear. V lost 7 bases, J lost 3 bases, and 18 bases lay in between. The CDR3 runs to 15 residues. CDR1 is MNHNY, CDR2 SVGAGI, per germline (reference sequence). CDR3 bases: TGTGCCAGCACCATGATCGGCGGTATTGACTATGGCTACACCTTC. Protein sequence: CASTMIGGIDYGYTF.

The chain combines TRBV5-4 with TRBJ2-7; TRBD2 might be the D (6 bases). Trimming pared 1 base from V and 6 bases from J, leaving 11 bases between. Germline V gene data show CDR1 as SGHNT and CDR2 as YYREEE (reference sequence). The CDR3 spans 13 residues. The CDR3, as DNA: TGTGCCAGCAGCTTGCGTCCGGGGGTCGAGCAGTACTTC. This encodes CASSLRPGVEQYF.